These T cell receptor beta chains were read from a single sample in a study of Graves' ophthalmopathy and Graves' hyperthyroidism. One entry per CDR3 protein, called by TCRdb with MiXCR from the multiplex PCR reads. Here the sample spans fewer than 400,000 distinct CDR3 sequences, about 17% being singletons. Sequencing was carried out using peripheral blood. These receptors came from a woman aged 18-29 years with Graves' ophthalmopathy. Both conserved end residues are trimmed from each CDR3.

J	V	CDR3
TRBJ1-5	TRBV6-5	ASSYESGSNQPQH
TRBJ1-5	TRBV7-9	ASSLFPPSNQPQH
TRBJ1-5	TRBV28	ASSFRGRNQPQH
TRBJ1-1	TRBV6-2/TRBV6-3	ASSKERWVSEAF
TRBJ2-7	TRBV4-1	ASSQVSTRADGGAEQY
TRBJ2-7	TRBV28	ASSLWVHEQY
TRBJ1-1	TRBV29-1	SADRLMNTEAF
TRBJ2-5	TRBV24-1	ATSEQGYQETQY
TRBJ1-1	TRBV12-3/TRBV12-4	ASSFRAQGSPEAF
TRBJ2-7	TRBV20-1	SARGLDRDFYEQY
TRBJ1-2	TRBV30	AWKRTGRRGYT
TRBJ2-7	TRBV12-3/TRBV12-4	ASTLLAGGPKEQY
TRBJ1-5	TRBV6-1	ASSGTGAVNQPQH
TRBJ1-1	TRBV12-3/TRBV12-4	ASSFWGGTEAF
TRBJ1-1	TRBV7-2	ASSARQGASTEAF
TRBJ1-6	TRBV5-5	ASSLGLRGGSPLH
TRBJ1-5	TRBV28	ASSLSGGEYSNQPQH
TRBJ1-1	TRBV6-2/TRBV6-3	ASSYSRVTEAF
TRBJ2-2	TRBV7-3	ASSFGVDLTGELF
TRBJ1-1	TRBV6-2/TRBV6-3	ASSKPLEAF
TRBJ1-5	TRBV28	ASSLTGQGNQPQH
TRBJ2-2	TRBV10-3	AISELGGAPKNTGELF
TRBJ1-1	TRBV6-1	ASSVGSNTEAF
TRBJ1-5	TRBV12-3/TRBV12-4	ASSFREYSNQPQH
TRBJ1-5	TRBV28	ASSDDRTDEQPQH
TRBJ2-5	TRBV7-2	ASSLGGQLQVTQY
TRBJ1-2	TRBV11-1	ASSSQAGGAFYGYT
TRBJ1-1	TRBV10-3	AIRRGTEAF
TRBJ1-2	TRBV27	ASSLTPDRSGYT
TRBJ2-7	TRBV12-3/TRBV12-4	ASSYTGTGEQY
TRBJ1-1	TRBV12-3/TRBV12-4	ASSLAPAAPGGAF
TRBJ1-1	TRBV29-1	SVRTGGLTEAF
TRBJ1-6	TRBV2	ASRPGTGLGNSPLH
TRBJ1-1	TRBV27	ASSFSADMNTEAF
TRBJ1-1	TRBV9	ASSPRGETGPNTEAF
TRBJ2-5	TRBV5-1	ASSWGRAGQETQY
TRBJ2-7	TRBV7-2	ASSLAMASSGYEQY
TRBJ1-1	TRBV4-2	ASSQVSGGRGTEAF
TRBJ1-6	TRBV12-3/TRBV12-4	ASSGTGVGSPLH
TRBJ2-5	TRBV5-4	ASSSAGGTRVGTQY
TRBJ2-5	TRBV5-1	ASSSPREGSSETQY
TRBJ2-5	TRBV12-3/TRBV12-4	ASSTGTHQETQY
TRBJ2-7	TRBV12-3/TRBV12-4	ASSARTGFSYEQY
TRBJ2-2	TRBV14	ASSQAPVGELF
TRBJ2-4	TRBV5-5	ATEIGPLAKNIQY
TRBJ1-1	TRBV27	ASKGPTVNTEAF
TRBJ1-1	TRBV12-5	ASGLAGGTEAF
TRBJ2-7	TRBV7-2	ASSYKSGPYEQY
TRBJ2-5	TRBV28	ASSYLFLRDRAEETQY
TRBJ2-7	TRBV11-2	ASSLEGGWDSYEQY
TRBJ2-7	TRBV7-9	ASSLGTAYEQY
TRBJ2-2	TRBV11-1	ASSQWGWGTGELF
TRBJ2-7	TRBV7-2	ASRSLAGAYEQY
TRBJ2-7	TRBV20-1	SASGPLGYEQY
TRBJ1-1	TRBV4-2	ASSQDRDPNTEAF
TRBJ2-7	TRBV28	ASRAGDFYEQY